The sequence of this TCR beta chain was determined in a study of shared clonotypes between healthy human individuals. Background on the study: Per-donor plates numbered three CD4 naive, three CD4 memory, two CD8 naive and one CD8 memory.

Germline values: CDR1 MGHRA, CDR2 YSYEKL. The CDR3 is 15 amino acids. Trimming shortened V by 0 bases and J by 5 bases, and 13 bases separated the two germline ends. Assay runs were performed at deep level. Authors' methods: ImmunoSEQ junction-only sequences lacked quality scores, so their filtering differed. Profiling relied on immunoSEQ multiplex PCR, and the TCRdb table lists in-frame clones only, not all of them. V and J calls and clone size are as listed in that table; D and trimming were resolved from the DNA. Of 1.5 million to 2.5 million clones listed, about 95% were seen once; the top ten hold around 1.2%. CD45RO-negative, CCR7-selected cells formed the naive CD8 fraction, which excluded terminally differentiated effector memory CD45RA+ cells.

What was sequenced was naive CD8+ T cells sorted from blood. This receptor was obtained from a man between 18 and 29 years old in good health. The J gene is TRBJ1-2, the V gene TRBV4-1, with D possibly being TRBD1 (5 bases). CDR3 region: CASSQEQRGSYGYTF. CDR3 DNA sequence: TGCGCCAGCAGCCAAGAGCAGAGGGGTTCGTATGGCTACACCTTC.